These 8 T cell receptor beta chains came from one sample sequenced in a study of molecular identifiers for immune sequencing clone quantification. TCRdb reprocessed the PCR reads with MiXCR, giving one entry per CDR3 protein. The sample lists over 550,000 distinct CDR3 sequences; 25% were seen once. Sequenced input: naive CD8+ T cells from blood, with Jurkat cell RNA spiked in. Regarding subset: FACS-sorted CD8+CD4-CCR7+CD45RA+ naive T cells. The receptors stem from a human donor in good health. Some libraries in this study had Jurkat cell RNA spiked in.

In its sample, this clonotype was seen many times. This chain links TRBV9 with TRBJ2-2; no firm D call. CDR1 is SGDLS, CDR2 YYNGEE, per germline. The V gene lost 4 bases and the J gene lost 6 bases, with 10 bases spanning the gap. This CDR3 has 13 amino acids. CDR3 in DNA: TGTGCCAGCAGCCATGACGTTCCCGGGGAGCTGTTTTTT. Translating it yields CASSHDVPGELFF.

This clonotype was recorded many times. The chain employs TRBV7-9 and TRBJ2-1, with 7 bases matching TRBD2. The CDR3 spans 17 residues. Germline assignment: CDR1 SEHNR and CDR2 FQNEAQ (reference sequence). V shed 4 bases, J shed 0 bases, and the junction held 9 bases outside the gene matches. The CDR3 region has the DNA TGTGCCAGCAGCTCCGGAGAACGACTAGCCTCCTACAATGAGCAGTTCTTC. This encodes CASSSGERLASYNEQFF.

The genes are TRBV3-1 and TRBJ2-7; 8 nucleotides line up with TRBD2. Germline values: CDR1 LGHDT, CDR2 YNNKEL (reference sequence). The CDR3 has 15 residues. V gave up 1 base and J gave up 4 bases; unmatched junction bases: 6. CDR3 coding DNA: TGTGCCAGCAGCCAAGCGGGAGGGCCGGGTTACGAGCAGTACTTC. It codes for CASSQAGGPGYEQYF.

The chain employs TRBV4-1 and TRBJ1-5; a possible D gene is TRBD1 (6 bases). V shed 3 bases and J shed 4 bases, with 13 bases lying between them. The CDR3 spans 15 residues. Germline-derived CDR1 and CDR2 are MGHRA and YSYEKL. CDR3 in DNA: TGCGCCAGCAGCCACGTCAGGGGTAAAAATCAGCCCCAGCATTTT. As protein: CASSHVRGKNQPQHF.

This clonotype was seen only a few times. The CDR3 DNA follows: TGTGCCAGCAGCCAAGATCGTATTAGCGGGGGGATCCTCTACGAGCAGTACTTC. Encoded protein: CASSQDRISGGILYEQYF. The V gene is TRBV14, the J gene TRBJ2-7; 10 nucleotides line up with TRBD2. Unmatched junction bases numbered 11, after V lost 0 bases and J lost 3 bases. The CDR3 sequence is 18 residues long. Germline V lookup: CDR1 SGHDN, CDR2 FVKESK.

For this clonotype: Since a much larger clone is just one base distant, this may be a read error. The chain joins TRBV7-9 to TRBJ2-7, with no clear D. CDR1 and CDR2 from the germline V gene are SEHNR and FQNEAQ (reference sequence). The CDR3 runs 13 residues. CDR3 bases: TGTGCCAGCACCGGGCCTCTGTCCTACGAGCAGCACTTC. Protein sequence: CASTGPLSYEQHF. The entire variable domain, with the rest obtained from reference TRBV7-9 and TRBJ2-7, is as follows: DTGVSQNPRHKITKRGQNVTFRCDPISEHNRLYWYRQTLGQGPEFLTYFQNEAQLEKSRLLSDRFSAERPKGSFSTLEIQRTEQGDSAMYLCASTGPLSYEQHFGPGTRLTVT.

This clonotype occurred many times. The chain recombines TRBV6-2 or TRBV6-3 with TRBJ2-3, with TRBD1 matching 7 bases. The germline CDR1 and CDR2 sequences are MNHEY and SVGEGT. The V and J ends lost 8 bases and 4 bases, in that order; junction bases with no gene match: 15. This CDR3 has 16 residues. The chain's CDR3 is CASEAEWAGGPDTQYF. Written as DNA, the CDR3 is TGTGCCAGCGAGGCCGAATGGGCAGGGGGACCAGATACGCAGTATTTT.

This chain connects TRBV18 to TRBJ2-1; weak D call: TRBD1 (5 bases). The length of the CDR3 is 14 residues. The ends were cut back, 2 bases at V and 4 bases at J, with 9 bases in the middle. The germline gives CDR1 KGHSH, CDR2 LQKENI. The CDR3 sequence: CASSPSGPYNEQFF. CDR3 nucleotides: TGTGCCAGCTCACCATCAGGGCCTTACAATGAGCAGTTCTTC.